This T cell receptor beta chain was retrieved from a study of T cell clonality in common variable immunodeficiency. General observations from the study: In common variable immunodeficiency, TCR beta chains reportedly carried fewer deletions and N-nucleotide insertions.

This clone was observed a few times. The antigen remains undetermined. The read terminates 3 residues before the CDR3 end, so the remaining end is supplied by the germline J gene. This CDR3 is built from 15 residues. Germline CDR1 reads SEHNR; CDR2 reads FQNEAQ (reference sequence). Unmatched junction bases numbered 6, after V lost 5 bases and J lost 8 bases. The assay was immunoSEQ multiplex PCR, and TCRdb's table has in-frame clones only and misses some. This sample has roughly 30,000 clones, each found more than once. Input material: peripheral blood mononuclear cells. The sequence came from a human donor with common variable immunodeficiency. The chain has TRBV7-9 and TRBJ2-1; TRBD2 matches 13 bases. The CDR3 region is CASSPTSGRAHEQFF. CDR3 DNA, as far as it was read: TGTGCCAGCAGCCCTACTAGCGGGAGGGCCCATGAG.